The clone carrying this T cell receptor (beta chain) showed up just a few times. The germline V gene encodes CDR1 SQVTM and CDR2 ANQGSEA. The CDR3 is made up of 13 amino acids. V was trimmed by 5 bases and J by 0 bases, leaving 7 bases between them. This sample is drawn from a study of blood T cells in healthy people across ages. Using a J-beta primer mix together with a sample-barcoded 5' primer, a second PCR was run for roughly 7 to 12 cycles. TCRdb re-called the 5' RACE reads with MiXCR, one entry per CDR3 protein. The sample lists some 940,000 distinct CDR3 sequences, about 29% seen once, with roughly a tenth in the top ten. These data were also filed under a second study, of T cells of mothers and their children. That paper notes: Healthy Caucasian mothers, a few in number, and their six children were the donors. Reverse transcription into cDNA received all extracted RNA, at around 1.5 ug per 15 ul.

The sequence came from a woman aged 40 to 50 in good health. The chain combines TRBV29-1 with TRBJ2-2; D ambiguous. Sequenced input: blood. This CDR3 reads CSVLRSNTGELFF. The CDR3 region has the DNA TGCAGCGTTCTCCGCTCGAACACCGGGGAGCTGTTTTTT.